The following is a TCR beta chain sequence with its context. This clone was detected only a few times. It lacks a known antigen. No much larger clonotype is one base removed from it; base qualities were not supplied. The sample comes from a study of graft-versus-host responses after intestinal transplantation (dated by TCRdb to the early 2020s). Regarding the research as a whole: Multivisceral, liver-intestinal, or isolated intestinal transplants were received by the recipients. Rather than being sequenced by the commercial service, samples from a few later patients were sequenced in-house on an Illumina MiSeq and processed with MiXCR. Every recipient was given anti-thymocyte globulin induction, followed by roughly 3 years of maintenance tacrolimus and steroids. Alloreactive clones were identified by sequencing pre-transplant mixed lymphocyte reaction products and comparing them with unstimulated pre-transplant donor and recipient T cells. A cohort of roughly 25 intestinal transplant recipients, including one retransplant, was enrolled, and 3 patients lacking pretransplant specimens were excluded. Bulk TCR-beta CDR3 sequencing was used to track graft-versus-host and host-versus-graft alloreactive T cell clones in the graft, circulation and bone marrow after intestinal transplantation. Donor T cell macrochimerism was defined as a peak of at least 4% donor T cells among recipient peripheral blood mononuclear cells.

The meaning of the sample's time point label: cells obtained before transplantation from donor or recipient. CD3+CD4+ and CD3+CD8+ populations were FACS-sorted from unstimulated pre-transplant donor and recipient cells taken from spleen or lymph nodes. What the study reported, not specific to this receptor: GvH clones were found in recipient bone marrow, and some of the GvH clones appeared earlier in ileal mucosa or blood, which is consistent with an intestinal mucosal origin. The conclusions were limited by the relatively low number and heterogeneity of the intestinal transplant patients. Patients with donor T cell macrochimerism had high GvH to HvG T cell clonal ratios in their allografts. Peak levels of circulating GvH clones were associated with declines in HvG clones early after transplant.

Libraries were made using the immunoSEQ multiplex PCR assay. For most patients, genomic DNA was isolated with the Qiagen DNeasy Blood and Tissue Kit and sent frozen to Adaptive Biotechnologies for TCR sequencing. For most patients, high-throughput TCR-beta CDR3 sequencing of genomic DNA was performed by Adaptive Biotechnologies. Under the source paper's analysis protocol: Adaptive's ImmunoSEQ software was the source of the TCR sequencing data for 15 to 20 patients, while a few other patients were processed with MiXCR and VDJtools. CD4 versus CD8 sorting errors were corrected by removing sequences found in both subsets at a frequency ratio below 5:1. CDR3 nucleotide sequences shared between donor and recipient were removed because the origin of such sequences could not be assigned. Alloreactive clones required at least 2-fold expansion over unstimulated cells and minimum CFSE-low frequency of 0.002% (template counts) or 0.001% (read counts). Mappable clones were those detected in sequenced pre-transplant spleen, lymph node, or MLR CFSE-low populations of the donor or recipient. Cumulative frequency of alloreactive clones was calculated as a percentage of all sequences weighted by copy number. TCRdb provides this immuneACCESS table in a form limited to in-frame rearrangements. Some clones are lacking; in checked studies, under half of them reflect an unresolved V gene, and why the rest are absent is not known. D and trimming were read from the DNA, whereas the V and J calls and clone size are those reported in that table. In all, the sample holds about 120,000 clones, and approximately 92% of those were seen once. Over 0.1% of the sample is taken by the ten largest.

According to the germline V gene, CDR1 reads SGHRS and CDR2 reads YFSETQ. The CDR3 runs 15 amino acids, cysteine and phenylalanine included. The read is trimmed to its CDR3 DNA, 45 bases read in frame from base 1. Trimming accounts for 4 bases at V and 1 base at J, while the number of junction bases matched to no gene is 6. The chain is assembled from TRBV5-1 and TRBJ2-3; 7 central bases correspond to TRBD2. This specimen consisted of unstimulated CD4+ T cells sorted from spleen or lymph node cells, obtained before intestinal transplant. The sequence came from a human donor who received an intestinal transplant. In nucleotide form, the sequence is TGCGCCAGCAGCCCACCCACTAGCGGCACAGATACGCAGTATTTT. This codes for CASSPPTSGTDTQYF.